Each of the 27 T cell receptor beta chains below was sequenced from the same sample in a study of blood T cell repertoires in COVID-19. Measured with immunoSEQ multiplex PCR; TCRdb has only the in-frame clones, and not every one. Among 130,000 or so clones listed, 86% were seen once. Sample: peripheral blood. These TCRs come from a woman in her 70s with COVID-19, enrolled during active disease.

The chain couples TRBV5-5 to TRBJ2-7; a weak D match, TRBD1 (6 bases). Germline assignment: CDR1 SGHKS and CDR2 YYEKEE (reference sequence). The CDR3 runs 12 residues. Trimming stripped 5 bases from V and 2 bases from J, with 8 bases between. This chain's CDR3 is CASRGAPYEQYF. Written as DNA, the CDR3 is TGTGCCAGCAGGGGGGCCCCCTACGAGCAGTACTTC.

The rearrangement joins TRBV3-1 (or the pseudogene TRBV3-2) to TRBJ2-3, with 10 bases that match TRBD2. The V gene's germline CDR1 is LGHDT and CDR2 YNNKEL (reference sequence). V lost 4 bases and J lost 4; bases outside the gene matches: 5. CDR3 length: 15 amino acids. Here the CDR3 DNA reads TGTGCCAGCAGCCCCCTACTAGCGGGGTCAGATACGCAGTATTTT. This translates into CASSPLLAGSDTQYF.

The chain carries TRBV19 and TRBJ1-1, with a weak D call TRBD1 (6 bases). The CDR3 extends over 13 amino acids. The V end was cut by 6 bases, the J end by 1 base, with 9 bases between. Germline-derived CDR1 and CDR2 are LNHDA and SQIVND (reference sequence). The CDR3 loop is CASSSTGNTEAFF. CDR3 sequence (DNA): TGTGCCAGTAGCTCGACAGGGAACACTGAAGCTTTCTTT.

The genes are TRBV28 and TRBJ2-3; 9 nucleotides line up with TRBD2. After removal of 5 bases from V and 3 bases from J, the junction contained 9 bases not matched to a gene. From germline, CDR1 is MDHEN and CDR2 SYDVKM. The CDR3 extends over 16 amino acids. CDR3 nucleotide sequence: TGTGCCAGCAGTCCCTCGGCGGGGGGGCAAACAGATACGCAGTATTTT. It is translated as CASSPSAGGQTDTQYF.

The chain has TRBV28 and TRBJ1-2; 9 nucleotides match TRBD1. Germline CDR1 reads MDHEN; CDR2 reads SYDVKM. J lost 4 bases, V lost 7 bases, and 7 bases had no gene match. The CDR3 consists of 14 residues. Here the CDR3 DNA reads TGTGCCAGCACCCTTCCGGGACAGGGCTATGGCTACACCTTC. Translation gives CASTLPGQGYGYTF.

This sequence joins TRBV7-3 and TRBJ2-7; 10 bases align to TRBD2. The V and J ends lost 3 bases and 3 bases, in that order; junction bases with no gene match: 5. The CDR3 length is 15 residues. The germline CDR1 and CDR2 sequences are SGHTA and FQGTGA. Written as DNA, the CDR3 is TGTGCCAGCAGCTTCCCCGGACTAGCGGACTACGAGCAGTACTTC. This encodes CASSFPGLADYEQYF. Combining the CDR3 with reference TRBV7-3 and TRBJ2-7 gives the whole variable domain GAGVSQTPSNKVTEKGKYVELRCDPISGHTALYWYRQSLGQGPEFLIYFQGTGAADDSGLPNDRFFAVRPEGSVSTLKIQRTERGDSAVYLCASSFPGLADYEQYFGPGTRLTVT.

The chain employs TRBV5-4 and TRBJ2-7; 7 nucleotides align to TRBD1. There are 14 residues in the CDR3. V was pared by 1 base and J by 3 bases, with 4 bases of the junction left unmatched. Looked up from germline, CDR1 is SGHNT and CDR2 is YYREEE (reference sequence). The CDR3 loop is CASSLQTGSYEQYF. DNA of the CDR3: TGTGCCAGCAGCTTGCAGACAGGGAGCTACGAGCAGTACTTC.

This clone has only one observation. This chain joins TRBV18 and TRBJ1-5, with a weak D call TRBD1 (5 bases). CDR3 length: 13 amino acids. V lost 3 bases, J lost 7 bases, and 10 bases lay in between. Germline values: CDR1 KGHSH, CDR2 LQKENI. In nucleotides, the CDR3 is TGTGCCAGCTCACCGCAGGGAAGGCAGCCCCAGCATTTT. Residues: CASSPQGRQPQHF.

V is TRBV4-2 and J is TRBJ1-1; no clear D gene. This CDR3 region has 14 residues. The germline V gene has CDR1 LGHNA and CDR2 YNFKEQ. Trimming removed 4 bases at V and 3 bases at J, with 12 bases between. As DNA, the CDR3 is TGTGCCAGCAGCCCTCCGGGAAGGCACACTGAAGCTTTCTTT. It codes for CASSPPGRHTEAFF.

This clone has a single count. The gene calls are TRBV6-6 and TRBJ1-6; D is perhaps TRBD1 (5 bases). The CDR3 extends over 13 amino acids. Germline V CDR1 and CDR2: MNHNY, SVGAGI (reference sequence). Deletions cut 2 bases from V and 13 bases from J, with 12 bases between. This CDR3 reads CASSYTGGPPLHF. The CDR3 DNA sequence: TGTGCCAGCAGTTACACAGGTGGCCCCCCCCTCCACTTT.

The chain combines TRBV6-5 with TRBJ2-1; TRBD2 matches at 7 bases. The germline V gene has CDR1 MNHEY and CDR2 SVGAGI. V was clipped by 6 bases and J by 4 bases; unmatched bases: 9. CDR3 length: 15 amino acids. For the CDR3, the DNA is TGTGCCAGCAGAGCAGCGGGGTCCTCGTACAATGAGCAGTTCTTC. Translation: CASRAAGSSYNEQFF.

The rearrangement links TRBV9 to TRBJ2-3, with TRBD2 matching over 9 bases. CDR3 length equals 16 residues. CDR1 and CDR2 from the germline V gene are SGDLS and YYNGEE. V lost 0 bases, J lost 3 bases, and 5 bases stayed unmatched. In DNA form, the CDR3 reads TGTGCCAGCAGCGTAGGTCCTAGCGGGGATACAGATACGCAGTATTTT. It translates to CASSVGPSGDTDTQYF. The variable domain in full, completed from reference TRBV9 and TRBJ2-3, reads DSGVTQTPKHLITATGQRVTLRCSPRSGDLSVYWYQQSLDQGLQFLIQYYNGEERAKGNILERFSAQQFPDLHSELNLSSLELGDSALYFCASSVGPSGDTDTQYFGPGTRLTVL.

The count of this clone is one. This chain connects TRBV4-2 to TRBJ1-2; possibly TRBD1 for D (5 bases). This CDR3 spans 14 amino acids. V was shortened by 3 bases and J by 7 bases, with 15 bases between the two germline ends. Per the germline V gene, CDR1 is LGHNA and CDR2 is YNFKEQ. Written as DNA, the CDR3 is TGTGCCAGCAGCCAGGACACTGGGGGGGTTGGCTACACCTTC. This sequence encodes CASSQDTGGVGYTF.

The V and J genes are TRBV4-1 and TRBJ2-7, with unresolved D. Looked up from germline, CDR1 is MGHRA and CDR2 is YSYEKL. CDR3 length: 18 residues. V lost 0 bases and J 0 bases, leaving 18 bases between the germline ends. CDR3 residues: CASSQDLSAAALSYEQYF. The CDR3 DNA reads TGCGCCAGCAGCCAAGATCTCTCGGCGGCAGCCCTCTCCTACGAGCAGTACTTC.

V gene TRBV6-5 combines with J gene TRBJ1-1, with D unclear. The length of the CDR3 is 13 residues. V lost 6 bases to trimming and J lost 5 bases, with 13 bases between them. Germline CDR1 is MNHEY and CDR2 is SVGAGI. The CDR3: CASSQGRPTEAFF. The CDR3, as DNA: TGTGCCAGCAGCCAAGGGAGGCCGACTGAAGCTTTCTTT.

This clone was recorded a few times. The rearrangement uses TRBV28 and TRBJ1-5; TRBD1 is a possible D gene (6 bases). The germline V gene has CDR1 MDHEN and CDR2 SYDVKM. V was shortened by 1 base and J by 2 bases, with 9 bases between the two germline ends. This CDR3 spans 15 amino acids. This CDR3 is CASSLYREGNQPQHF. CDR3 DNA sequence: TGTGCCAGCAGTTTATACAGGGAAGGCAATCAGCCCCAGCATTTT.

This rearrangement joins TRBV5-1 to TRBJ1-6, with D possibly TRBD1 on 5 matching bases. Germline-derived CDR1 and CDR2 are SGHRS and YFSETQ. The V end was cut by 0 bases, the J end by 7 bases, with 11 bases between. The CDR3 spans 15 residues. The CDR3 DNA is TGCGCCAGCAGCTTGGAAGACACAGGAAATTCACCCCTCCACTTT. Translated, it gives CASSLEDTGNSPLHF.

The chain combines TRBV7-9 with TRBJ1-1; possible D gene TRBD1, 5 bases. The CDR3 length is 12 residues. CDR1 and CDR2 (germline): SEHNR, FQNEAQ (reference sequence). With 6 bases removed from V and 7 bases from J, the gap between germline ends came to 12 bases. The CDR3 here is CASRMGQGEAFF. Written as DNA, the CDR3 is TGTGCCAGCAGGATGGGGCAGGGTGAAGCTTTCTTT.

The chain joins TRBV5-1 to TRBJ2-7; 10 positions match TRBD1. The CDR3 totals 15 residues. J gave up 1 base and V 0 bases, and 1 base lay outside the gene matches. Germline CDR1 SGHRS, CDR2 YFSETQ. CDR3 region: CASSLVGQGSYEQYF. The CDR3 nucleotides are TGCGCCAGCAGCTTGGTGGGACAGGGGTCCTACGAGCAGTACTTC.

This rearrangement joins TRBV25-1 to TRBJ1-1; 7 bases are a match to TRBD1. The CDR3 runs 15 residues. Trimming cost V 6 bases and J 6 bases; bases outside gene matches: 13. CDR1 MGHDK and CDR2 SYGVNS come from the germline V gene. This CDR3 reads CASSLRGTGDPEAFF. The CDR3 DNA sequence: TGTGCCAGCAGCCTAAGGGGCACAGGGGACCCTGAAGCTTTCTTT.

This chain connects TRBV6-5 to TRBJ2-7, with D unclear. Trimming stripped 4 bases from V and 0 bases from J, with 4 bases between. Germline V gives CDR1 MNHEY, CDR2 SVGAGI. The CDR3 has 12 residues. The CDR3, as DNA: TGTGCCAGCAGTTGGCCCTCCTACGAGCAGTACTTC. Its translation is CASSWPSYEQYF.

The rearrangement joins TRBV12-5 to TRBJ2-1; 9 bases match TRBD2. The CDR3 is 16 amino acids. V lost 1 base and J lost 1; bases outside the gene matches: 2. From germline, CDR1 is LGHNT and CDR2 FRNRAP. The CDR3 loop is CASGLEAGGSYNEQFF. CDR3 nucleotide sequence: TGTGCTAGTGGTTTGGAAGCGGGGGGATCCTACAATGAGCAGTTCTTC.

The chain links TRBV5-4 to TRBJ1-2; tentative D call: TRBD1 (5 bases). V lost 0 bases and J lost 4, with 16 bases in between. CDR1 and CDR2 (germline): SGHNT, YYREEE (reference sequence). This CDR3 region has 16 residues. The CDR3 loop is CASSLAGTGVGYGYTF. The CDR3 DNA reads TGTGCCAGCAGCTTGGCCGGGACTGGGGTTGGCTATGGCTACACCTTC.

The J gene is TRBJ1-5, the V gene TRBV6-5; D unclear. V lost 8 bases and J 7 bases, leaving 18 bases between the germline ends. The CDR3 spans 14 residues. The germline CDR1 and CDR2 sequences are MNHEY and SVGAGI. DNA of the CDR3: TGTGCCAGCCGAGGGCAGGACTTTCGGCAGCCCCAGCATTTT. Its protein product is CASRGQDFRQPQHF.

The rearrangement joins TRBV4-2 to TRBJ2-2, with unresolved D. V lost 1 base and J lost 1, with 7 bases in between. Germline V gene sequence: CDR1 LGHNA, CDR2 YNFKEQ. CDR3 length equals 15 residues. CDR3 DNA sequence: TGTGCCAGCAGCCAAGTAGGCGGGAACACCGGGGAGCTGTTTTTT. This translates into CASSQVGGNTGELFF.

V gene TRBV6-6 combines with J gene TRBJ1-2, with 7 bases lining up with TRBD1. The germline V gene encodes CDR1 MNHNY and CDR2 SVGAGI (reference sequence). The CDR3 extends over 15 amino acids. J gave up 6 bases and V 2 bases, and 9 bases lay outside the gene matches. CDR3 nucleotides: TGTGCCAGCAGTTACGGGCAGGGGGTAAATAATGGCTACACCTTC. This codes for CASSYGQGVNNGYTF.

In this sample, this clone turned up once. The rearrangement links TRBV12-5 to TRBJ1-1, with D possibly being TRBD1 (6 bases). The germline CDR1 and CDR2 sequences are LGHNT and FRNRAP. The ends were cut back, 0 bases at V and 0 bases at J, with 17 bases in the middle. The CDR3 spans 18 residues. The CDR3 bases are TGTGCTAGTGGTTTGGTAACCACGGATGGGGGCATGAACACTGAAGCTTTCTTT. This sequence encodes CASGLVTTDGGMNTEAFF.